This T cell receptor (beta chain) was sequenced for a study of shared clonotypes between healthy human individuals (dated by TCRdb to 2018 to 2021). Study-wide context: The cohort comprised a couple of women and three men aged 18 to 49 years. For each donor, three plates each were used for CD4 naive and CD4 memory, two plates were used for CD8 naive, and one plate was used for CD8 memory. To estimate repertoire size and how much clonotype sharing occurs between individuals, the study deeply sequenced the blood TCR repertoires of several healthy adults. To increase sequencing depth and limit assay-specific biases, TCR repertoire library preparation and sequencing were carried out by different laboratories using diverse techniques. Each donor's leukapheresis produced roughly between roughly 0.85 and 9.5 billion PBMCs.

Donors were healthy HIV-negative adults with no recently reported acute infections or vaccinations. All donors were Caucasian adults living in Nashville, Tennessee, USA. CD4+ T cells were enriched by magnetic negative selection; naive cells were then positively selected on CD45RA, and the negative fraction formed the memory subset. After blood collection by leukapheresis, PBMCs were isolated using Ficoll-Histopaque density gradient centrifugation and then cryopreserved in the vapor phase of liquid nitrogen. Analytical flow cytometry was used to check the purity and quantity of each magnetically sorted T cell population. From each sorted fraction, genomic DNA was isolated and quantified by UV absorbance on a Nanodrop 2000c. CDR1 and CDR2 were assigned from the germline V gene as SNHLY and FYNNEI. For this chain, trimming is 8 bases at the V end and 6 bases at the J end, and the number of junction bases without a gene match is 2. CDR3 length: 12 amino acids, cysteine to phenylalanine. Of the read, only the CDR3 DNA is kept; its 36 bases are in frame from base 1.

Comments on this clone: Its antigen remains undetermined. No per-base quality is available; no much larger clone lies one base away.

Using the deep immunoSEQ assay, multiplex PCR amplified TCR CDR3 regions from genomic DNA. Extracted genomic DNA from each cell subset was distributed evenly across all wells of several immunoSEQ 96-well plates, and each plate was treated as a replicate. Each replicate PCR for sorted subsets received 200 ng genomic DNA, equal to about 29,000 T cell genomes. Purified libraries were quantified with a Qubit 3.0 fluorometer, sized on a Bioanalyzer 2100, and re-quantified with the KAPA Library Quantification kit. Every immunoSEQ 96-well plate was sequenced on a dedicated single-read 150-cycle Illumina NextSeq 550 flow cell. The study's processing was this. Because the immunoSEQ output held only junctional sequences and lacked quality scores, the filtering could not match the filtering applied to full-length reads. Sequences were annotated with PyIR, a Python wrapper for IgBLAST v1.9, using IMGT germline references to assign V/J genes and CDR3. Any read was removed if the V/J assignment was weak (E-value above 1e-6), the CDR3 was missing, or the read contained stop codons, out-of-frame junctions, or ambiguous translated residues. V3J clonotypes were defined by identical inferred V gene, J gene, and CDR3 amino acid sequence. The percentage overlap between two repertoires was calculated by dividing the number of shared unique clonotypes by the size of the smaller repertoire. RTK rarefaction, the Chao1 estimator, and Recon v2.1 estimates of unobserved clonotypes were used to assess repertoire richness. OLGA was used to compute generation probabilities for all TCRbeta clonotypes that the gDNA method yielded from a few donors. Drawn from immuneACCESS, this table holds only the in-frame rearrangements with V and J called that TCRdb kept. Clones are partly lost; checked studies trace under half to an unresolved V gene and leave the rest unexplained. V and J calls and clone size follow that table, whereas D and trimming were derived from the DNA. Present in this sample are 2 million to 2.5 million clones, under 97% of which were seen just once. The top ten constitute approximately 0.13% of the sample.

General study outcomes and caveats: Based on pairwise subsampling, the degree of clonotype sharing among donors was expected to be affected by sequencing depth. Across four donors, around 5% of naive CD4, over 3% of naive CD8, under 2.5% of memory CD4, and approximately 0.4% of memory CD8 clonotypes were shared. Rarefaction of sorted-subset datasets indicated incomplete sequencing despite the large sequencing depth. The small number of donors limited the genetic and exposure-history diversity represented. Naive subsets generally had larger estimated clonotype richness than memory subsets did. Only blood was sampled, and tissue TCR repertoires likely differ from those in blood. Compared with non-shared clonotypes, clonotypes shared by all four sorted-subset donors had higher generation probabilities.

The chain is encoded by TRBV2 joined to TRBJ1-2, and 11 bases in between align with TRBD1. The sequence was collected from a man between 18 and 29 years old in good health. The material sequenced was naive CD4+ T cells sorted from blood. This sample's cell subset or site label indicates: CD45RA+ positively selected. The CDR3 is CASLGQGDGYTF. Read as DNA, the sequence is TGTGCCAGCCTGGGACAGGGGGATGGCTACACCTTC. Where the CDR3 stops, the reference TRBV2 and TRBJ1-2 genes take over; the full variable domain is EPEVTQTPSHQVTQMGQEVILRCVPISNHLYFYWYRQILGQKVEFLVSFYNNEISEKSEIFDDQFSVERPDGSNFTLKIRSTKLEDSAMYFCASLGQGDGYTFGSGTRLTVV.